The T cell receptor beta chain described here comes from a study of cytotoxic CD8 clonotypes in ibrutinib-treated CLL. Study at large: Timing of response sample collection was a median approximately twelve months after treatment start, with a range of 6 to 36. Regarding the study as a whole: Clonality went higher at ibrutinib response and then dropped back toward baseline at progression.

As to this clone: The antigen is unknown.

Germline CDR1 is MNHNS and CDR2 is SASEGT. Trimming removed 2 bases at V and 4 bases at J, with 6 bases between. CDR3 length: 13 amino acids. Libraries were prepared by immunoSEQ multiplex PCR; TCRdb keeps only in-frame clonotypes and omits some of them. The sample records approximately 100,000 clones, 60% to 80% being singletons. The source was PBMCs, collected after 12 months of ibrutinib treatment. The sequence came from a human donor with chronic lymphocytic leukemia. This chain uses TRBV6-1 with TRBJ1-5; D is undetermined. CDR3 sequence: CASSEQLNQPQHF. The DNA for the CDR3 is TGTGCCAGCAGTGAACAGCTTAATCAGCCCCAGCATTTT.